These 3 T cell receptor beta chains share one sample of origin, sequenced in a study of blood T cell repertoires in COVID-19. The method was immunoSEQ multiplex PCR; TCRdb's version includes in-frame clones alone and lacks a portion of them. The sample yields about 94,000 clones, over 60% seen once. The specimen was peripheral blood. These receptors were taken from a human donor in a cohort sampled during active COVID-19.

The CDR3 nucleotides read TGTGCCACCCGGGTAGCGGGAGGTGGCGGGGAGCTGTTTTTT. Protein product: CATRVAGGGGELFF. The chain combines TRBV28 with TRBJ2-2; TRBD2 matches 10 bases. The V and J ends lost 10 bases and 7 bases, in that order; junction bases with no gene match: 9. CDR1 is MDHEN and CDR2 is SYDVKM in the germline V gene. The CDR3 has 14 residues.

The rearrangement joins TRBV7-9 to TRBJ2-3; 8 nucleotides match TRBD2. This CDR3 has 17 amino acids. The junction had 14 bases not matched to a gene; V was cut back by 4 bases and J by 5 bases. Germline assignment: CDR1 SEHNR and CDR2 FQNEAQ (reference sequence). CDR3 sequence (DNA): TGTGCCAGCAGCTACCTCGGCCCTAGCGGGCGAGAAGATACGCAGTATTTT. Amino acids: CASSYLGPSGREDTQYF. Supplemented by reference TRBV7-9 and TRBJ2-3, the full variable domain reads DTGVSQNPRHKITKRGQNVTFRCDPISEHNRLYWYRQTLGQGPEFLTYFQNEAQLEKSRLLSDRFSAERPKGSFSTLEIQRTEQGDSAMYLCASSYLGPSGREDTQYFGPGTRLTVL.

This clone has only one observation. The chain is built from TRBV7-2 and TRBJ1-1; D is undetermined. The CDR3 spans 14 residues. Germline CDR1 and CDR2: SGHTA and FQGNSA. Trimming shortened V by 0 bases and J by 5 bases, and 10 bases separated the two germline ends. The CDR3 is CASSLAGFRTEAFF. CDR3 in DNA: TGTGCCAGCAGCTTAGCTGGGTTCAGGACTGAAGCTTTCTTT.